The clone carrying this T cell receptor (beta chain) was detected only once. This sample was included in a study of blood T cells in healthy people across ages. The CDR3 extends over 14 amino acids. Germline-derived CDR1 and CDR2 are MNHEY and SMNVEV (reference sequence). Trimming cost V 8 bases and J 6 bases; bases outside gene matches: 9. Using a J-beta primer mix together with a sample-barcoded 5' primer, a second PCR was run for roughly 6 to 12 cycles. TCRdb redid the calling of the 5' RACE reads with MiXCR, one entry per CDR3 protein. This table has about 760,000 distinct CDR3 sequences, roughly three fifths appearing once.

What was sequenced was blood. The chain uses TRBV27 and TRBJ2-1; 8 nucleotides line up with TRBD1. This TCR came from a man in his forties in good health. CDR3 DNA sequence: TGTGCCAGCGGGCGGACAGGGTCACGCAATGAGCAGTTCTTC. It encodes CASGRTGSRNEQFF.